Shown below are 9 T cell receptor beta chains from a single sample sequenced in a study of blood T cell repertoires in COVID-19. Generated by immunoSEQ multiplex PCR, the TCRdb table keeps only in-frame clones and is missing some. The sample records around 160,000 clones, over 80% being singletons. Sequenced sample: peripheral blood. The source of these receptors is a woman in her thirties or forties with active or convalescent COVID-19.

The chain joins TRBV28 to TRBJ1-5, with D perhaps matching TRBD1 (5 bases). V was cut by 1 base and J by 1 base, with 5 bases left in between. Germline V gene sequence: CDR1 MDHEN, CDR2 SYDVKM. This CDR3 region has 14 residues. CDR3 DNA: TGTGCCAGCAGTTTATCAGGGAGCAATCAGCCCCAGCATTTT. Protein product: CASSLSGSNQPQHF.

The chain has TRBV29-1 and TRBJ2-1; 11 bases fit TRBD2. CDR1 SQVTM and CDR2 ANQGSEA come from the germline V gene. CDR3 length: 17 amino acids. Losses at the gene ends were 3 bases for V and 1 base for J; bases not matched to a gene: 8. The CDR3 reads CSVDGLAGGLSYNEQFF. The CDR3 bases are TGCAGCGTTGACGGGCTAGCGGGGGGCCTTTCCTACAATGAGCAGTTCTTC.

This chain connects TRBV18 to TRBJ1-1, with 11 nucleotides matching TRBD1. V shed 6 bases and J 5 bases; nucleotides not matched to a gene: 8. The CDR3 is made up of 15 amino acids. CDR1 KGHSH and CDR2 LQKENI come from the germline V gene. As DNA, the CDR3 is TGTGCCAGCTCGCGAGGACAGGGGGCTCGTACTGAAGCTTTCTTT. Its translation is CASSRGQGARTEAFF.

The J gene is TRBJ2-3, the V gene TRBV5-1, with a possible D match to TRBD1 (5 bases). The CDR3 loop spans 15 amino acids. Trimming took off 5 bases at V and 0 bases at J, with 13 bases between the two ends. CDR1 and CDR2 from the germline V gene are SGHRS and YFSETQ. In DNA, the CDR3 is TGCGCCAGCAGATGGGGCGCATCTAGCACAGATACGCAGTATTTT. Protein product: CASRWGASSTDTQYF.

This clone has just a few counts. This chain connects TRBV30 to TRBJ1-6; 8 nucleotides agree with TRBD1. V was pared by 0 bases and J by 3 bases, with 10 bases of the junction left unmatched. Germline V CDR1 and CDR2: GTSNPN, SVGIG (reference sequence). The CDR3 sequence is 18 residues long. This CDR3 reads CAWSVIRQGPNYNSPLHF. The CDR3 DNA reads as TGTGCCTGGAGTGTAATCCGACAGGGGCCGAACTATAATTCACCCCTCCACTTT.

J is TRBJ2-3 and V is TRBV12-3 or TRBV12-4; the D gene is possibly TRBD2 (5 bases). There are 13 residues in the CDR3. Trimming took 5 bases from V and 4 from J, leaving 10 bases between them. CDR3 sequence reads: CASSRPAADTQYF. CDR3 coding DNA: TGTGCCAGCAGTAGACCAGCGGCAGATACGCAGTATTTT.

J is TRBJ1-2 and V is TRBV19, with 7 nucleotides matching TRBD1. Germline CDR1 LNHDA, CDR2 SQIVND (reference sequence). This CDR3 is built from 14 residues. V lost 5 bases to trimming and J lost 5 bases; unmatched junction nucleotides: 8. In DNA form, the CDR3 reads TGTGCCAGTAGTGTGGCGGGACAGTGGTATGGCTACACCTTC. Protein sequence: CASSVAGQWYGYTF.

In this sample, this clone turned up once. This chain connects TRBV19 to TRBJ2-1; D gene unclear. CDR1 is LNHDA, CDR2 SQIVND, per germline (reference sequence). V lost 7 bases and J lost 5, with 6 bases in between. The CDR3 is 11 amino acids. The chain's CDR3 is CASTVNNEQFF. CDR3 in DNA: TGTGCCAGTACGGTTAACAATGAGCAGTTCTTC.

The chain couples TRBV4-2 to TRBJ1-2, with a tentative D call TRBD1 (6 bases). CDR1 is LGHNA, CDR2 YNFKEQ, per germline. V lost 0 bases to trimming and J lost 11 bases, with 19 bases between them. This CDR3 is built from 15 residues. This CDR3 is CASSQDPLTGPGYTF. The CDR3 DNA follows: TGTGCCAGCAGCCAAGATCCCCTAACAGGGCCGGGGTACACCTTC.